This record concerns one TCR beta chain sequence. In its sample, this clonotype was seen many times. This clone's antigen is unknown. Per-nucleotide qualities are absent, and no much larger clonotype sits a single base away. V is cut back by 4 bases and J by 7 bases, with 21 bases in the junction unmatched. The CDR3 measures 19 amino acids from cysteine to phenylalanine. Only the CDR3 DNA is retained, 57 bases long and in frame from the first base. The germline V gene yields SGHTA for CDR1 and FQGTGA for CDR2. Amplification of TCR beta CDR3 regions was carried out from RNA transcripts. The TCR CDR3 was subjected to a first round of RT-PCR using the HTBI primer set and the Qiagen OneStep RT-PCR kit. Libraries were constructed in a second round of multiplex PCR, after which size selection and purification were carried out. Paired-end sequencing of the libraries was performed with 100 bp reads on an Illumina HiSeq2000. The authors' pipeline ran thus. Raw data were processed with SOAPnuke, discarding reads with adapters, uncalled bases, mean Phred below 15, or no exact constant-primer or identifier match. High-quality paired reads were merged using COPE v1.2.5, and each unique nucleotide sequence was defined as a clonotype. Clonotypes were aligned to IMGT TRBV, TRBD and TRBJ reference segments using MiTCR v1.1. The analysis included only V-J combinations with a frequency above 0.0001, which together covered roughly 99% of the repertoires. The TCS score was defined as the ratio of F50 (clonal expansion) to E x V (chaos), calculated using BLOSUM62-based TCRdist between CDR3 peptides within each V-J. Welch's t-statistics and random forest reduced 500 to 650 V-J features to 13, which were used in a naive Bayes classifier (R e1071). TCRdb's own reprocessing of the public reads used fastp at Q25 and MiXCR and kept productive beta chains. Each record represents a unique CDR3 protein, reported with the most common genes and DNA among its rows. Here the V and J calls rest on TCRdb's processing, not on the authors' analysis. Recorded for this sample are fewer than 200,000 distinct CDR3 sequences; about 18% of them occurred a single time. 29% of the sample is held by the ten biggest clonotypes.

Graves' hyperthyroidism was defined as stable when no progression to ophthalmopathy occurred over 18 months of follow-up. Hyperthyroidism patients were aged 18 to 65 years and newly diagnosed, with disease duration of less than 2 months. The study excluded patients with uncontrolled infections, other autoimmune diseases, pregnancy or lactation. Diagnoses were established on the basis of clinical symptoms, serum thyroxine and TRAb, thyroid ultrasound, and orbital computed tomography. PBMCs were separated from over 9 ml of fresh peripheral blood using Ficoll-Paque density gradient centrifugation. Total RNA was extracted using Trizol reagent, and RNA quality was assessed on an Agilent 2100 Bioanalyzer. The data were obtained in a study of T cells in Graves' hyperthyroidism and ophthalmopathy (dated by TCRdb to between 2019 and 2020). For context, the study as a whole: Peripheral blood samples were taken at initial diagnosis, before any treatment was given. To identify distinguishing TCR V-J signatures, a discovery cohort of 90 to 100 patients was used, comprising under 45 with Graves' ophthalmopathy and approximately 58 with stable Graves' hyperthyroidism. An independent validation cohort of under 20 hyperthyroidism patients and some 15 patients who later progressed to ophthalmopathy tested prospective prediction of ophthalmopathy. The roughly 100 discovery patients were divided at random into training and test sets in a 7:3 ratio. In more than 5 Graves' hyperthyroidism patients, the study also compared T-cell repertoires from thyroid tissue with T-cell repertoires from blood. Following sampling, methimazole starting at 30 mg daily was given to hyperthyroidism patients, and high-dose intravenous methylprednisolone was given to ophthalmopathy patients. According to the paper, TCR Vbeta CDR3 sequencing was carried out on over 130 peripheral blood samples, which came from under 50 ophthalmopathy, under 80 hyperthyroidism and approximately 17 progressor patients. Here is what the overall study found, with its caveats: Ophthalmopathy was separated from stable hyperthyroidism by a 13 V-J signature model, with approximately 89% sensitivity and about 81% specificity obtained in cross-validation and 80%/75% obtained in testing. Sample size was not statistically predetermined, and blinding of investigators to group allocation was not performed. Blood samples also contained most of the expanded thyroid clonotypes (frequency above 0.001), which suggests that blood repertoires may reflect thyroid immune responses. In validation, the model predicted progression to ophthalmopathy a median of approximately 6.3 months before onset, with roughly 68% sensitivity and 72.22% specificity.

The chain couples TRBV7-3 to TRBJ2-1, and 8 junction bases match TRBD2. The sequenced material came from blood. The TCR originated in a woman between 50 and 59 years old with Graves' hyperthyroidism. The DNA sequence is as follows: TGTGCCAGCAGCTCTAGGCCTGGGGTTGATCTAGCGGGTTCGAATGAGCAGTTCTTC. Its amino acids are CASSSRPGVDLAGSNEQFF.